Below are 25 T cell receptor beta chains sequenced from a single sample in a study of T cell responses to AZD1222 COVID-19 vaccine. Using immunoSEQ multiplex PCR, the repertoire was profiled, and TCRdb retains in-frame clones only, with some absent. The table shows some 140,000 clones, with around nine tenths occurring only once. Here the sequenced sample was peripheral blood, taken on day 0 of AZD1222 vaccination. These TCRs come from an adult in good health.

This clone was seen only once. The CDR3 loop reads CSVKGGGNQPQHF. DNA of the CDR3: TGCAGCGTTAAGGGCGGGGGCAATCAGCCCCAGCATTTT. V usage is TRBV29-1 and J usage is TRBJ1-5, with D uncertain. Germline V gives CDR1 SQVTM, CDR2 ANQGSEA. Trimming removed 5 bases at V and 2 bases at J, with 10 bases between. The CDR3 totals 13 residues.

This clone appeared a few times. V and J are TRBV7-8 and TRBJ1-5; 9 bases match TRBD1. The CDR3 is 18 amino acids. J was trimmed by 0 bases and V by 5 bases; bases with no gene match: 11. Per germline, CDR1 SGHVS and CDR2 FQNEAQ. In DNA, the CDR3 is TGTGCCAGCAGCCCGCACGGGACAGGGACAGATAGCAATCAGCCCCAGCATTTT. Amino acids: CASSPHGTGTDSNQPQHF.

The rearrangement links TRBV11-3 to TRBJ2-7, with 7 bases fitting TRBD2. The germline V gene encodes CDR1 SGHNT and CDR2 YENEEA. The V segment lost 5 bases and the J segment 3 bases; nucleotides outside the gene matches: 10. The CDR3 totals 15 residues. The CDR3 loop reads CASSGSGTGGYEQYF. CDR3 sequence (DNA): TGTGCCAGCAGCGGGAGCGGGACCGGCGGCTACGAGCAGTACTTC.

This clone appeared once. The rearrangement uses TRBV4-3 and TRBJ2-1; TRBD2 matches 10 bases. This CDR3 has 17 amino acids. J gave up 8 bases and V 0 bases, and 10 bases lay outside the gene matches. Germline V gene sequence: CDR1 LGHNA, CDR2 YSLEER. The CDR3 nucleotides read TGCGCCAGCAGCCAAGAAGGGGGGAAGCGGGAGGGCCATGAGCAGTTCTTC. It yields the protein CASSQEGGKREGHEQFF.

The rearrangement uses TRBV19 and TRBJ2-3; weak D call: TRBD1 (5 bases). Trimming took off 3 bases at V and 0 bases at J, with 10 bases between the two ends. Germline V CDR1 and CDR2: LNHDA, SQIVND (reference sequence). This CDR3 is 15 amino acids long. The CDR3: CASSMAWGSTDTQYF. CDR3 coding DNA: TGTGCCAGTAGTATGGCGTGGGGCAGCACAGATACGCAGTATTTT.

In this sample, this clone turned up once. The chain employs TRBV3-1 (or the pseudogene TRBV3-2) and TRBJ1-2, with unresolved D. This CDR3 spans 12 amino acids. The germline V and J ends were trimmed by 3 bases and 7 bases, with 9 bases remaining between them. The germline CDR1 and CDR2 sequences are LGHDT and YNNKEL (reference sequence). CDR3 amino acids: CASSQVRSGYTF. CDR3 nucleotide sequence: TGTGCCAGCAGCCAGGTACGGAGTGGCTACACCTTC.

The rearrangement uses TRBV2 and TRBJ2-1, with D possibly matching TRBD2 (5 bases). Germline V gene sequence: CDR1 SNHLY, CDR2 FYNNEI. V was pared by 9 bases and J by 3 bases, with 9 bases between. The CDR3 sequence is 12 residues long. CDR3 bases: TGTGCCAGAAGAGGGCTCTACAATGAGCAGTTCTTC. Translating it yields CARRGLYNEQFF.

Comments on this clone: Its ends do not fully match the called genes, so a read error is possible. J is TRBJ1-1 and V is TRBV5-4; D is unresolved. The CDR3 is made up of 13 amino acids. CDR1 SGHNT and CDR2 YYREEE come from the germline V gene (reference sequence). The CDR3 sequence is CASGLQSNTEAFF. The CDR3 DNA sequence: TGTGCCAGCGGCTTGCAGTCGAACACTGAAGCTTTCTTT.

This chain joins TRBV5-6 and TRBJ1-5; D unresolved. Germline loops: CDR1 SGHDT, CDR2 YYEEEE. With 0 bases removed from V and 0 bases from J, the gap between germline ends came to 7 bases. This CDR3 is built from 15 residues. The CDR3 loop reads CASSLGVGSNQPQHF. For the CDR3, the DNA is TGTGCCAGCAGCTTGGGAGTGGGTAGCAATCAGCCCCAGCATTTT.

The CDR3 sequence: CASSEPEEQYF. CDR3 DNA: TGTGCCAGCAGTGAACCCGAGGAGCAGTACTTC. The J gene is TRBJ2-7, the V gene TRBV6-1; D uncertain. The CDR3 loop spans 11 amino acids. CDR1 is MNHNS, CDR2 SASEGT, per germline. Deletions cut 2 bases from V and 7 bases from J, with 6 bases between.

This chain uses TRBV9 with TRBJ2-6; tentatively, D is TRBD1 or TRBD2 (5 bases each). Trimming left V 2 bases short and J 3 bases short, with 15 bases between. The length of the CDR3 is 17 residues. The germline CDR1 and CDR2 sequences are SGDLS and YYNGEE. DNA of the CDR3: TGTGCCAGCAGCGTCCTAGAGGGGCGTGGTGGGGCCAACGTCCTGACTTTC. Translation gives CASSVLEGRGGANVLTF.

The V call is TRBV28, the J call TRBJ1-5, with 9 bases lining up with TRBD1. Trimming cost V 5 bases and J 0 bases; bases outside gene matches: 8. Germline CDR1 is MDHEN and CDR2 is SYDVKM. The CDR3 totals 17 residues. CDR3 in DNA: TGTGCCAGCAGTCCCGGGACAGGGCTTTATAGCAATCAGCCCCAGCATTTT. Amino acids: CASSPGTGLYSNQPQHF.

In DNA form, the CDR3 reads TGTGCCAGCAGCCCTAGGGCCTTTATGAACACTGAAGCTTTCTTT. The encoded protein is CASSPRAFMNTEAFF. V gene TRBV7-2 combines with J gene TRBJ1-1; D is unclear. Looked up from germline, CDR1 is SGHTA and CDR2 is FQGNSA. V gave up 5 bases and J gave up 0 bases, with 13 bases separating them. The CDR3 consists of 15 residues.

This chain links TRBV9 with TRBJ1-4; D is uncertain. With 4 bases removed from V and 7 bases from J, the gap between germline ends came to 11 bases. CDR1 SGDLS and CDR2 YYNGEE come from the germline V gene. The CDR3 extends over 13 amino acids. The CDR3 spells CASSPSGVEKLFF. The CDR3 DNA sequence: TGTGCCAGCAGCCCTTCCGGTGTTGAAAAACTGTTTTTT. Complete variable domain (other parts from reference TRBV9 and TRBJ1-4): DSGVTQTPKHLITATGQRVTLRCSPRSGDLSVYWYQQSLDQGLQFLIQYYNGEERAKGNILERFSAQQFPDLHSELNLSSLELGDSALYFCASSPSGVEKLFFGSGTQLSVL.

The CDR3 region is CASSQVNRPQETQYF. In DNA, the CDR3 is TGCGCCAGCAGCCAAGTCAACAGGCCTCAAGAGACCCAGTACTTC. This chain uses TRBV4-1 with TRBJ2-5; maybe TRBD1 (5 bases). V was shortened by 1 base and J by 2 bases, with 11 bases between the two germline ends. This CDR3 region has 15 residues. Germline CDR1 MGHRA, CDR2 YSYEKL.

The chain links TRBV4-1 to TRBJ1-2; TRBD1 aligns across 7 bases. Per the germline V gene, CDR1 is MGHRA and CDR2 is YSYEKL. The V gene end was trimmed by 4 bases and the J gene end by 3 bases; junction bases not matched to a gene: 8. The CDR3 spans 15 residues. DNA of the CDR3: TGCGCCAGCAGCCCCCTAGGGGGCACGGACTATGGCTACACCTTC. This codes for CASSPLGGTDYGYTF.

The chain links TRBV10-3 to TRBJ1-1; D remains unclear. V dropped 3 bases and J dropped 0 bases, with 5 bases sitting between them. In germline, CDR1 is ENHRY, CDR2 SYGVKD. The CDR3 is 13 residues long. The CDR3 is CAISDLLNTEAFF. The DNA of the CDR3 is TGTGCCATCAGTGATTTACTGAACACTGAAGCTTTCTTT.

The rearrangement links TRBV29-1 to TRBJ2-3; 10 nucleotides match TRBD1. Germline V gene data show CDR1 as SQVTM and CDR2 as ANQGSEA. Trimming took 1 base from V and 10 from J; bases not matched to a gene: 14. The CDR3 length is 16 residues. CDR3 sequence (DNA): TGCAGCGTTGAAGGGGGGACAGGGGATACTGAAGGGGCGCAGTATTTT. The encoded protein is CSVEGGTGDTEGAQYF.

The chain carries TRBV7-9 and TRBJ2-1; 7 bases match TRBD2. In germline, CDR1 is SEHNR, CDR2 FQNEAQ (reference sequence). This CDR3 comprises 16 residues. The junction had 5 bases not matched to a gene; V was cut back by 3 bases and J by 0 bases. As DNA, the CDR3 is TGTGCCAGCAGCTTGGCGTCTAGCGGCTCCTACAATGAGCAGTTCTTC. Encoded protein: CASSLASSGSYNEQFF.

V gene TRBV27 combines with J gene TRBJ1-2, with 7 positions matching TRBD1. The germline V gene encodes CDR1 MNHEY and CDR2 SMNVEV (reference sequence). This CDR3 has 13 amino acids. With V trimmed by 3 bases and J by 7 bases, 5 bases remained unmatched. The CDR3 loop is CASSFTGAGGYTF. The CDR3 bases are TGTGCCAGCAGTTTCACAGGGGCCGGTGGCTACACCTTC.

This chain links TRBV4-1 with TRBJ1-2; D unresolved. The germline V gene encodes CDR1 MGHRA and CDR2 YSYEKL. Trimming stripped 0 bases from V and 8 bases from J, with 10 bases between. The CDR3 spans 13 residues. The CDR3 spells CASSQDLRLGYTF. CDR3 DNA sequence: TGCGCCAGCAGCCAAGATTTAAGGTTGGGCTACACCTTC.

A few counts support this clone. The rearrangement links TRBV7-9 to TRBJ2-2; 8 nucleotides agree with TRBD1. This CDR3 is built from 14 residues. Germline V CDR1 and CDR2: SEHNR, FQNEAQ (reference sequence). Trimming at V came to 9 bases and at J to 1 base, leaving 4 bases not matched to a gene. DNA for the CDR3: TGTGCCAGAGCCGGGACAGGGAACACCGGGGAGCTGTTTTTT. It yields the protein CARAGTGNTGELFF.

V usage is TRBV10-3 and J usage is TRBJ2-2, with TRBD1 matching 11 bases. Germline CDR1 is ENHRY and CDR2 is SYGVKD. The junction had 2 bases not matched to a gene; V was cut back by 6 bases and J by 2 bases. This CDR3 has 15 residues. CDR3 protein: CAIRGTGGNTGELFF. The CDR3 nucleotides are TGTGCCATCAGGGGGACAGGGGGAAACACCGGGGAGCTGTTTTTT.

This chain joins TRBV29-1 and TRBJ1-2; D perhaps matches TRBD1 (6 bases). V lost 3 bases and J 5 bases, leaving 10 bases between the germline ends. This CDR3 is built from 12 residues. The germline gives CDR1 SQVTM, CDR2 ANQGSEA. The CDR3 coding sequence is TGCAGCGTTGACCGGGGGCAATATGGCTACACCTTC. It specifies CSVDRGQYGYTF. The whole variable domain, filled in from reference TRBV29-1 and TRBJ1-2, reads SAVISQKPSRDICQRGTSLTIQCQVDSQVTMMFWYRQQPGQSLTLIATANQGSEATYESGFVIDKFPISRPNLTFSTLTVSNMSPEDSSIYLCSVDRGQYGYTFGSGTRLTVV.

The J gene is TRBJ2-2, the V gene TRBV3-1 (or the pseudogene TRBV3-2), with a tentative D call TRBD2 (6 bases). With 1 base removed from V and 8 bases from J, the gap between germline ends came to 8 bases. CDR3 size: 13 residues. Per the germline V gene, CDR1 is LGHDT and CDR2 is YNNKEL (reference sequence). The CDR3 bases are TGTGCCAGCAGCCAAGCAGGGAGGGGGGAGCTGTTTTTT. Its translation is CASSQAGRGELFF.